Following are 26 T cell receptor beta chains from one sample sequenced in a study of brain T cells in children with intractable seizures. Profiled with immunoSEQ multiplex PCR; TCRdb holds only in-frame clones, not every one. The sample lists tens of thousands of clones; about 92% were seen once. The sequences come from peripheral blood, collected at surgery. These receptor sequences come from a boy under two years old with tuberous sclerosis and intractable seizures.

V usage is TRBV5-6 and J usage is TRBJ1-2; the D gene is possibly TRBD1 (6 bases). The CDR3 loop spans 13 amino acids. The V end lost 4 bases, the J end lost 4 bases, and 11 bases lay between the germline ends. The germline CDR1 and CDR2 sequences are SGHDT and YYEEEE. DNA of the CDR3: TGTGCCAGCAGCCCCGGACAGAGCTATGGCTACACCTTC. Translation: CASSPGQSYGYTF.

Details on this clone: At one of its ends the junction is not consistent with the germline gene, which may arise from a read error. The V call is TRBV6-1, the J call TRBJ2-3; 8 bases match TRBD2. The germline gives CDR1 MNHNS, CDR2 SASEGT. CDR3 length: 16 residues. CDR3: CASREAGTRSTDTQYF. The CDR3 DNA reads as TGTGCCAGCAGAGAAGCCGGGACTAGAAGCACAGATACGCAGTATTTT.

CDR3 in DNA: TGTGCCAGCAGCTTGGGTGCCTACAATGAGCAGTTCTTC. As protein: CASSLGAYNEQFF. The chain has TRBV5-4 and TRBJ2-1; D is ambiguous. The CDR3 extends over 13 amino acids. Trimming took 0 bases from V and 2 from J, leaving 3 bases between them. Germline V gene data show CDR1 as SGHNT and CDR2 as YYREEE (reference sequence). Using reference TRBV5-4 and TRBJ2-1 for the parts outside the CDR3, the full variable domain is ETGVTQSPTHLIKTRGQQVTLRCSSQSGHNTVSWYQQALGQGPQFIFQYYREEENGRGNFPPRFSGLQFPNYSSELNVNALELDDSALYLCASSLGAYNEQFFGPGTRLTVL.

The CDR3 nucleotides are TGTGCCAGCAGCTTGGGGGGGAATGAAAAACTGTTTTTT. This encodes CASSLGGNEKLFF. This chain uses TRBV5-4 with TRBJ1-4; weak D call: TRBD1 (5 bases). CDR1 and CDR2 (germline): SGHNT, YYREEE (reference sequence). The CDR3 covers 13 residues. V lost 0 bases and J 5 bases, leaving 5 bases between the germline ends.

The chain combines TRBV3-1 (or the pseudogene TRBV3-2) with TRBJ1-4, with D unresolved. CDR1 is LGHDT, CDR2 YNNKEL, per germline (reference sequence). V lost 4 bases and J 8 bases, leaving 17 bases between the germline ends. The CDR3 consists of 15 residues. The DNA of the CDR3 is TGTGCCAGCAGCCCTTGGCCGTCCGGGAGAGAAAAACTGTTTTTT. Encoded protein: CASSPWPSGREKLFF.

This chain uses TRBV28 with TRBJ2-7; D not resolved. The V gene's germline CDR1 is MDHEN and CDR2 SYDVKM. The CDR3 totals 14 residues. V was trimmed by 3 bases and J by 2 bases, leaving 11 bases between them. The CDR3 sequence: CASSFGDMTYEQYF. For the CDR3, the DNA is TGTGCCAGCAGTTTCGGAGACATGACCTACGAGCAGTACTTC.

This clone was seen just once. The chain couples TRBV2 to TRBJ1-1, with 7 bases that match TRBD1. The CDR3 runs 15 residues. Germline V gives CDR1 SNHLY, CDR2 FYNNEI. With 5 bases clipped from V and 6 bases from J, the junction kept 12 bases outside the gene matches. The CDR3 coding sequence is TGTGCCAGCAGTCCGACACACAGGGGAGGTCCTGAAGCTTTCTTT. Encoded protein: CASSPTHRGGPEAFF.

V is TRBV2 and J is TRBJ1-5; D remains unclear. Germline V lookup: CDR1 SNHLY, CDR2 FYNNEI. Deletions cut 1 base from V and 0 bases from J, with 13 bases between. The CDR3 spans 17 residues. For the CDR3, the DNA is TGTGCCAGCAGTGAAGGCTTGGCGGTCTATAGCAATCAGCCCCAGCATTTT. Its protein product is CASSEGLAVYSNQPQHF.

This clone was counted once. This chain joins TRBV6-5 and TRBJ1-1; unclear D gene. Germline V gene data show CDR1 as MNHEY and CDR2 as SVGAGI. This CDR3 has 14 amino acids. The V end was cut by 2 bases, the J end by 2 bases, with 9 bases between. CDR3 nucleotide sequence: TGTGCCAGCAGTTACACCAGATTTAACACTGAAGCTTTCTTT. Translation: CASSYTRFNTEAFF.

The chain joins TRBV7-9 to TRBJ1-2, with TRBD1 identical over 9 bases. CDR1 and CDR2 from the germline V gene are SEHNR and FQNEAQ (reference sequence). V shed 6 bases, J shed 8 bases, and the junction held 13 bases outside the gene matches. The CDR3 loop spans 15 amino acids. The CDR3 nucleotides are TGTGCCAGCAGTCACGACCGGACAGGGGACAGGGGCTACACCTTC. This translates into CASSHDRTGDRGYTF.

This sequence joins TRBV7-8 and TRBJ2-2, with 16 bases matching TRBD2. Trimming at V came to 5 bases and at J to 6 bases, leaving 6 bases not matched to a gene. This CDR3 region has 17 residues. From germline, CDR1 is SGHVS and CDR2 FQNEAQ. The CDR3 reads CASSPGLAGGPAGELFF. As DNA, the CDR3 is TGTGCCAGCAGCCCGGGACTAGCGGGAGGGCCAGCCGGGGAGCTGTTTTTT.

The CDR3 region has the DNA TGTGCCAGCAGTTTAATCAGGGGGGATTACGAGCAGTACTTC. It specifies CASSLIRGDYEQYF. The chain employs TRBV27 and TRBJ2-7, with D tentatively TRBD1 (7 bases). Germline loops: CDR1 MNHEY, CDR2 SMNVEV (reference sequence). This CDR3 contains 14 residues. The V and J ends lost 2 bases and 4 bases respectively, with 12 bases between them.

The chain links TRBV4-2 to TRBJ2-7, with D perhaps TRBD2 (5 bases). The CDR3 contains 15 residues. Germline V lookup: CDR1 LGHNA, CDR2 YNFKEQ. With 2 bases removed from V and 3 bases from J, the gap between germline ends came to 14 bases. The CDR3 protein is CASSQSGKGNYEQYF. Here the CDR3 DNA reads TGTGCCAGCAGCCAATCGGGGAAAGGGAACTACGAGCAGTACTTC.

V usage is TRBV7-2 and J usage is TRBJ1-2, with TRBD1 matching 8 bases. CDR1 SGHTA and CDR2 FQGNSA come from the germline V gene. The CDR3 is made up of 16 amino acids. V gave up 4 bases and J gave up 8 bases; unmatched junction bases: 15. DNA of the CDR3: TGTGCCAGCAGCTCCTACAAACCAACGGACAGGGTCGGCTACACCTTC. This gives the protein CASSSYKPTDRVGYTF.

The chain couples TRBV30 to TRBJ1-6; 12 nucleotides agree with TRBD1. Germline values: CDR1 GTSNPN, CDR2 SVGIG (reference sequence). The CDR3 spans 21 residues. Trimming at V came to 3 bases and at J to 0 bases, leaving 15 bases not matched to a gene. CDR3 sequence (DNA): TGTGCCTGGAGCGCAATACGAACCGGGACAGGGGGCCGCTCCTATAATTCACCCCTCCACTTT. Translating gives CAWSAIRTGTGGRSYNSPLHF.

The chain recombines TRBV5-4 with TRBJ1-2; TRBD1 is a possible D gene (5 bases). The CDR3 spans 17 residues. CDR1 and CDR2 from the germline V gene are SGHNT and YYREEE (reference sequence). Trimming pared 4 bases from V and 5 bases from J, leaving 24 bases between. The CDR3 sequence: CASSPTIGTVNPYGYTF. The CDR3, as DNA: TGTGCCAGCAGCCCCACCATCGGGACCGTGAATCCTTATGGCTACACCTTC.

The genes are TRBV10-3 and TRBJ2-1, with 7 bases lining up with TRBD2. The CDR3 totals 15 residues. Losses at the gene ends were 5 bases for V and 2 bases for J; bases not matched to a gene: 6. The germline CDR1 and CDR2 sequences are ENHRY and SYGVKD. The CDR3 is CAISLAGDPYNEQFF. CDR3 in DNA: TGTGCCATCAGTTTGGCGGGAGATCCCTACAATGAGCAGTTCTTC.

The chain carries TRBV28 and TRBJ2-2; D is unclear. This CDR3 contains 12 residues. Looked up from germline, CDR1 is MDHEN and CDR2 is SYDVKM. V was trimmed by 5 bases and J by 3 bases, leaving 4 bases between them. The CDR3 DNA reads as TGTGCCAGCAGTCTTGACACCGGGGAGCTGTTTTTT. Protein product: CASSLDTGELFF.

The CDR3 DNA is TGTGCCAGCAGTCGACAGGGATATAGCAATCAGCCCCAGCATTTT. Amino acids: CASSRQGYSNQPQHF. The rearrangement links TRBV2 to TRBJ1-5; TRBD1 agrees at 7 bases. Trimming removed 5 bases from V and 0 bases from J; junction bases left unmatched: 4. The germline CDR1 and CDR2 sequences are SNHLY and FYNNEI. The CDR3 is 15 amino acids.

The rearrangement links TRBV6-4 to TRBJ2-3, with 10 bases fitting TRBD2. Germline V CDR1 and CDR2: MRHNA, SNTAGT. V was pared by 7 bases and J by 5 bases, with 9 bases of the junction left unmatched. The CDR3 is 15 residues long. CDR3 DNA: TGTGCCAGCAAGAGCGGGGGGGCTTCTGGAGATACGCAGTATTTT. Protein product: CASKSGGASGDTQYF.

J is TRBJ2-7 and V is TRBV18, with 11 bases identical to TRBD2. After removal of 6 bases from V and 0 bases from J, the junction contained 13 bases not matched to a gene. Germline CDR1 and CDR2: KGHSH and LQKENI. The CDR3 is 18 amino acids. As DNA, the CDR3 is TGTGCCAGCTCGCTTAATCCGACTAGCGGGACTAGCTCCTACGAGCAGTACTTC. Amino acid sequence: CASSLNPTSGTSSYEQYF.

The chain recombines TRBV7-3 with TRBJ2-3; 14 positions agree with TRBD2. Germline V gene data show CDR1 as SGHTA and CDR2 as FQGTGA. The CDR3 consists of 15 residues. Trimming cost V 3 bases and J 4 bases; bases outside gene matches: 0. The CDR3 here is CASSLTSGGADTQYF. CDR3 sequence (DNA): TGTGCCAGCAGCTTGACTAGCGGGGGGGCAGATACGCAGTATTTT.

This CDR3 reads CASSPRDRFGHEQYF. CDR3 bases: TGTGCCAGCTCACCCCGGGACAGGTTTGGACACGAGCAGTACTTC. The chain has TRBV18 and TRBJ2-7; 8 nucleotides align to TRBD1. The germline gives CDR1 KGHSH, CDR2 LQKENI. V shed 3 bases and J 5 bases; nucleotides not matched to a gene: 9. The CDR3 consists of 15 residues.

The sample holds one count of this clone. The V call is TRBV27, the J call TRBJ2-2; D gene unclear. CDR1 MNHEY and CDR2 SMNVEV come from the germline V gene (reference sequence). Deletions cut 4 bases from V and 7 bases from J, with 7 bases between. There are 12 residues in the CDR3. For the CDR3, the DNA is TGTGCCAGCAGTTCCCTCGGCGGGGAGCTGTTTTTT. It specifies CASSSLGGELFF.

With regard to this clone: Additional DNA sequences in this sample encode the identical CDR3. CDR3 coding DNA: TGTGCCAGCAGCTTAGGGTACAATGAGCAGTTCTTC. This sequence encodes CASSLGYNEQFF. The rearrangement uses TRBV11-2 and TRBJ2-1; unclear D gene. The CDR3 has 12 amino acids. Germline lookup yields CDR1 SGHAT and CDR2 FQNNGV. V was pared by 1 base and J by 4 bases, with 2 bases between.

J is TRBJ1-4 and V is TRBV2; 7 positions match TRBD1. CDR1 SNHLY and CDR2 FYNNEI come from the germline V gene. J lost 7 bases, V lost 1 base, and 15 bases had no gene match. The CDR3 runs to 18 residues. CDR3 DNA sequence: TGTGCCAGCAGTGAAGAGGGGGCGCGAAGATTCCTTAGTGAAAAACTGTTTTTT. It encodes CASSEEGARRFLSEKLFF.